This TCR beta chain was recorded in a study of T cells expressing NK-cell markers. One entry per CDR3 protein, without DNA, is what TCRdb gives after re-calling the 5' RACE reads. The clone table shows nearly 8,000 distinct CDR3 sequences, with the ten largest holding roughly a tenth. Its frequency marks this clonotype as medium-sized. CDR1 is DFQATT and CDR2 is SNEGSKA in the germline V gene (reference sequence). The CDR3 has 13 residues. The genes are TRBV20-1 and TRBJ2-1; the D call of TRBD2 rests on TCRdb alone, since no DNA is present to check it. The TCR originated in a young man in good health. Input material: blood T cells: a sorted CD56 or NKG2C T cell subset, CD4+ or CD8+ T cells, or bulk PBMC T cells (not recorded which). This CDR3 is CSAGRLAGDEQFF.